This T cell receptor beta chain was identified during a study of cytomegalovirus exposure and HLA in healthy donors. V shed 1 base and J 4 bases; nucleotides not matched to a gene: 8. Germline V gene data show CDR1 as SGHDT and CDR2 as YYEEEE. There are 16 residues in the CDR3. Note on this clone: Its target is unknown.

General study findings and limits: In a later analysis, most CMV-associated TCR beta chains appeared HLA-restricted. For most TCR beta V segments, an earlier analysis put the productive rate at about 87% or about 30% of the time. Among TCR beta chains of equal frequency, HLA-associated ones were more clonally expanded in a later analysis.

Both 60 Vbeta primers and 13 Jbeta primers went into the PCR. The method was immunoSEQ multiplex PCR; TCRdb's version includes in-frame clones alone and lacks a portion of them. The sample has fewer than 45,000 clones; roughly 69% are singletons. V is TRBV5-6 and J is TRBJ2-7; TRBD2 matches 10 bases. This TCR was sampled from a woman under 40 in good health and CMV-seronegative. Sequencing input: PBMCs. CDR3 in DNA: TGTGCCAGCAGCTTGAGCCTAGCGGGAGATGTGTACGAGCAGTACTTC. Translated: CASSLSLAGDVYEQYF.